This entry lists 18 T cell receptor beta chains sequenced from one sample in a study of blood T cell repertoires in COVID-19 (dated by TCRdb to 2019 to 2021). Library construction relied on the immunoSEQ multiplex PCR assay. In TCRdb, the immuneACCESS table is reduced to in-frame sequences with V and J assigned. These tables do not hold every clone; where another copy was compared, an unresolved V gene accounts for under half, and the others remain unexplained. In all, the sample holds around 70,000 clones, and around 83% of those were seen once. The ten largest clones add up to 40% to 50% of the sample. The specimen sequenced was peripheral blood. These receptors all stem from a man aged 80 or over with acute or convalescent COVID-19.

The chain combines TRBV5-1 with TRBJ2-3; 9 nucleotides match TRBD2. The CDR3 has 17 amino acids. The ends lost 0 bases at V and 2 bases at J; junction bases unmatched: 7. Germline lookup yields CDR1 SGHRS and CDR2 YFSETQ. Here the CDR3 reads CASSLVASGKITDTQYF. The CDR3 DNA reads TGCGCCAGCAGCTTGGTGGCTAGCGGGAAGATCACAGATACGCAGTATTTT.

In its sample, this clone was seen a few times. V and J are TRBV18 and TRBJ2-3, with D unclear. This CDR3 has 13 amino acids. Germline CDR1 and CDR2: KGHSH and LQKENI. Trimming took off 2 bases at V and 6 bases at J, with 9 bases between the two ends. The CDR3, as DNA: TGTGCCAGCTCACCAGCAAGCTGGGATACGCAGTATTTT. Encoded protein: CASSPASWDTQYF.

CDR3 in DNA: TGCAGCGTTGACCGAGCTGGTGAGACCCAGTACTTC. Translation: CSVDRAGETQYF. The chain is built from TRBV29-1 and TRBJ2-5; D not resolved. V lost 3 bases to trimming and J lost 5 bases, with 10 bases between them. Looked up from germline, CDR1 is SQVTM and CDR2 is ANQGSEA. This CDR3 region has 12 residues.

The V and J genes are TRBV6-2 or TRBV6-3 and TRBJ2-5, with TRBD2 matching 14 bases. The V segment lost 2 bases and the J segment 9 bases; nucleotides outside the gene matches: 5. Germline V gene sequence: CDR1 MNHEY, CDR2 SVGEGT. The CDR3 consists of 15 residues. CDR3 amino acids: CASSYETTSGRAQYF. CDR3 coding DNA: TGTGCCAGCAGTTACGAAACGACTAGCGGGAGGGCCCAGTACTTC.

This clone was seen only a few times. The chain's CDR3 is CASTLRGHTEAFF. DNA of the CDR3: TGTGCCAGTACCCTCAGGGGACATACTGAAGCTTTCTTT. The J gene is TRBJ1-1, the V gene TRBV19; weak D call: TRBD1 (6 bases). Germline-derived CDR1 and CDR2 are LNHDA and SQIVND (reference sequence). The CDR3 is 13 amino acids. Trimming took off 7 bases at V and 5 bases at J, with 14 bases between the two ends.

CDR3 loop: CASSQTGATEKLFF. In DNA, the CDR3 is TGTGCCAGTAGTCAGACAGGGGCGACTGAAAAACTGTTTTTT. The chain couples TRBV19 to TRBJ1-4, with 8 bases aligning to TRBD1. The CDR3 extends over 14 amino acids. V lost 5 bases, J lost 7 bases, and 6 bases stayed unmatched. CDR1 and CDR2 (germline): LNHDA, SQIVND (reference sequence).

The rearrangement joins TRBV6-5 to TRBJ2-7; 10 bases line up with TRBD1. This CDR3 comprises 15 residues. V shed 7 bases and J 1 base; nucleotides not matched to a gene: 7. Germline loops: CDR1 MNHEY, CDR2 SVGAGI. CDR3 loop: CASIARDRGSYEQYF. The CDR3 DNA follows: TGTGCCAGCATTGCCCGGGACAGGGGTTCCTACGAGCAGTACTTC.

This chain uses TRBV9 with TRBJ2-2, with TRBD2 matching over 7 bases. Germline CDR1 is SGDLS and CDR2 is YYNGEE. The J segment lost 0 bases and the V segment lost 0 bases, leaving 2 bases of the junction unmatched. This CDR3 is built from 16 residues. CDR3 coding DNA: TGTGCCAGCAGCGTAGATAGCGGGTCGAACACCGGGGAGCTGTTTTTT. Translating gives CASSVDSGSNTGELFF. Full variable domain (remainder filled in from reference TRBV9 and TRBJ2-2): DSGVTQTPKHLITATGQRVTLRCSPRSGDLSVYWYQQSLDQGLQFLIQYYNGEERAKGNILERFSAQQFPDLHSELNLSSLELGDSALYFCASSVDSGSNTGELFFGEGSRLTVL.

This clone was seen a few times. The J gene is TRBJ2-5, the V gene TRBV6-5; 8 nucleotides agree with TRBD2. The CDR3 loop spans 15 amino acids. V lost 2 bases to trimming and J lost 4 bases; unmatched junction nucleotides: 6. Germline CDR1 is MNHEY and CDR2 is SVGAGI. The DNA of the CDR3 is TGTGCCAGCAGTTACAACCGGGGGGGCCGAGAGACCCAGTACTTC. It specifies CASSYNRGGRETQYF.

The chain combines TRBV7-9 with TRBJ1-2, with TRBD1 matching 8 bases. Looked up from germline, CDR1 is SEHNR and CDR2 is FQNEAQ (reference sequence). V gave up 2 bases and J gave up 0 bases; unmatched junction bases: 8. This CDR3 has 17 amino acids. In DNA form, the CDR3 reads TGTGCCAGCAGCTTATATCCAGGGGGCATAGCTAACTATGGCTACACCTTC. It encodes CASSLYPGGIANYGYTF.

Details on this clone: At one end the junction does not follow the germline gene, possibly because of a read error. The V gene is TRBV7-9, the J gene TRBJ2-1; 9 positions match TRBD1. This CDR3 is built from 12 residues. Germline-derived CDR1 and CDR2 are SEHNR and FQNEAQ (reference sequence). The CDR3 reads CASSHTGGRDVF. CDR3 sequence (DNA): TGTGCCAGCAGCCATACAGGGGGCCGGGATGTCTTC.

The rearrangement joins TRBV18 to TRBJ2-1; TRBD2 is a possible D gene (5 bases). This CDR3 contains 14 residues. V lost 3 bases to trimming and J lost 0 bases, with 6 bases between them. Germline CDR1 and CDR2: KGHSH and LQKENI. The CDR3 bases are TGTGCCAGCTCACCTGGGAGCTCCTACAATGAGCAGTTCTTC. Encoded protein: CASSPGSSYNEQFF.

The V call is TRBV4-3, the J call TRBJ1-2, with TRBD1 identical over 10 bases. Germline V gene data show CDR1 as LGHNA and CDR2 as YSLEER. The CDR3 sequence is 14 residues long. The J segment lost 5 bases and the V segment lost 0 bases, leaving 0 bases of the junction unmatched. This chain's CDR3 is CASSQEGQGYGYTF. Written as DNA, the CDR3 is TGCGCCAGCAGCCAAGAGGGACAGGGGTATGGCTACACCTTC.

The chain links TRBV19 to TRBJ1-3, with D perhaps TRBD1 (6 bases). Trimming removed 1 base from V and 8 bases from J, with 18 bases in between. Germline V gene sequence: CDR1 LNHDA, CDR2 SQIVND (reference sequence). CDR3 length: 16 residues. CDR3 region: CASSIVGDNPWDTIYF. CDR3 DNA sequence: TGTGCCAGTAGTATAGTAGGGGACAACCCTTGGGACACCATATATTTT.

The chain joins TRBV7-6 to TRBJ1-3; D possibly corresponds to TRBD1 (6 bases). The CDR3 contains 15 residues. The germline CDR1 and CDR2 sequences are SGHVS and FNYEAQ. Trimming left V 5 bases short and J 4 bases short, with 15 bases between. The CDR3 nucleotides are TGTGCCAGCAGCCCCATGGGGGCTCGAGGAAACACCATATATTTT. It is translated as CASSPMGARGNTIYF.

This clone was seen a handful of times. This chain uses TRBV5-6 with TRBJ2-1; the D gene is possibly TRBD1 (6 bases). The V end was cut by 4 bases, the J end by 3 bases, with 14 bases between. The V gene's germline CDR1 is SGHDT and CDR2 YYEEEE. CDR3 length: 15 amino acids. Here the CDR3 DNA reads TGTGCCAGCAGCCCTCCGGGACAAAACTACAATGAGCAGTTCTTC. Its translation is CASSPPGQNYNEQFF.

The chain carries TRBV24-1 and TRBJ2-1, with TRBD1 identical over 7 bases. This CDR3 contains 14 residues. Per germline, CDR1 KGHDR and CDR2 SFDVKD. V lost 6 bases and J lost 5; bases outside the gene matches: 6. The CDR3 is CATSSGTDHNEQFF. The CDR3 nucleotides read TGTGCCACCAGTTCCGGGACAGATCACAATGAGCAGTTCTTC.

This clone was detected only a few times. DNA for the CDR3: TGTGCCAGCTCACCAAGGGACAGGGGCACCGGGGAGCTGTTTTTT. This codes for CASSPRDRGTGELFF. This chain connects TRBV18 to TRBJ2-2; 10 nucleotides align to TRBD1. V lost 2 bases and J lost 4; bases outside the gene matches: 1. The CDR3 length is 15 residues. CDR1 and CDR2 (germline): KGHSH, LQKENI.